One and the same sample provided the 10 T cell receptor beta chains below, sequenced in a study of T cells after yellow fever vaccination. TCRdb itself ran the 5' RACE reads through MiXCR, one entry per CDR3 protein. The top ten clones hold roughly 41% of a sample with 130,000 or so distinct CDR3 sequences, roughly 15% of them seen once. This specimen consisted of CD8+ T cells sorted from PBMCs, obtained 5 days after the yellow fever booster vaccination. The receptors were gathered from a man younger than 35 who received the YFV17D yellow fever vaccine.

This chain uses TRBV28 with TRBJ2-3, with unresolved D. Between the trimmed V and J ends, which lost 4 bases and 4 bases, there was a span of 15 bases. The CDR3 is 15 amino acids. Germline V gene data show CDR1 as MDHEN and CDR2 as SYDVKM. CDR3 amino acids: CASSYSTPVADTQYF. In DNA form, the CDR3 reads TGTGCCAGCAGTTATTCGACTCCGGTGGCAGATACGCAGTATTTT.

This clonotype came up a few times. The chain recombines TRBV12-3 or TRBV12-4 with TRBJ1-1; D not certain. The germline V and J ends were trimmed by 3 bases and 4 bases, with 21 bases remaining between them. The CDR3 is made up of 17 amino acids. The CDR3 nucleotides read TGTGCCAGCAGTTTCGGGGATACGGGCGTGAATTCCACTGAAGCTTTCTTT. Amino acids: CASSFGDTGVNSTEAFF.

The chain uses TRBV5-1 and TRBJ1-6; the match to TRBD1 covers 11 bases. V lost 5 bases, J lost 5 bases, and 3 bases stayed unmatched. Germline CDR1 SGHRS, CDR2 YFSETQ. The CDR3 sequence is 15 residues long. CDR3 region: CASSPGQGDNSPLHF. As DNA, the CDR3 is TGCGCCAGCAGTCCGGGACAGGGGGATAATTCACCCCTCCACTTT.

This clonotype was counted a few times. The chain combines TRBV28 with TRBJ1-5; tentatively, D is TRBD1 (6 bases). This CDR3 has 14 amino acids. The V gene lost 6 bases and the J gene lost 6 bases, with 15 bases spanning the gap. Per germline, CDR1 MDHEN and CDR2 SYDVKM. CDR3 loop: CASRTTGLRQPQHF. The CDR3 DNA follows: TGTGCCAGCAGAACTACAGGGTTACGTCAGCCCCAGCATTTT. Using reference TRBV28 and TRBJ1-5 for the parts outside the CDR3, the full variable domain is DVKVTQSSRYLVKRTGEKVFLECVQDMDHENMFWYRQDPGLGLRLIYFSYDVKMKEKGDIPEGYSVSREKKERFSLILESASTNQTSMYLCASRTTGLRQPQHFGDGTRLSIL.

In this sample, this clonotype turned up a few times. The rearrangement joins TRBV12-3 or TRBV12-4 to TRBJ2-5; the D gene is possibly TRBD1 (5 bases). This CDR3 has 14 amino acids. Trimming cost V 0 bases and J 5 bases, with 10 bases left between them. The CDR3 coding sequence is TGTGCCAGCAGTTTAGCTGGGGCTTATGAGACCCAGTACTTC. It yields the protein CASSLAGAYETQYF.

The genes are TRBV19 and TRBJ1-1; D is uncertain. The CDR3 contains 17 residues. Germline values: CDR1 LNHDA, CDR2 SQIVND (reference sequence). With 3 bases removed from V and 5 bases from J, the gap between germline ends came to 22 bases. Written as DNA, the CDR3 is TGTGCCAGTAGTATGTGGGGAGAGGGCCCAAGGGATACTGAAGCTTTCTTT. This translates into CASSMWGEGPRDTEAFF.

This clonotype was counted between two and nine times. The rearrangement links TRBV2 to TRBJ2-2; TRBD1 aligns across 11 bases. CDR3 length: 16 amino acids. V was pared by 2 bases and J by 7 bases, with 6 bases of the junction left unmatched. The germline V gene has CDR1 SNHLY and CDR2 FYNNEI. CDR3 DNA: TGTGCCAGCAGTGAACCGGGACAGGGGGATAGCGGGGAGCTGTTTTTT. Protein: CASSEPGQGDSGELFF.

In its sample, this clonotype was seen many times. The J gene is TRBJ2-2, the V gene TRBV4-3; possibly TRBD2 for D (6 bases). Trimming cost V 0 bases and J 7 bases, with 9 bases left between them. CDR1 is LGHNA and CDR2 is YSLEER in the germline V gene. This CDR3 is 14 amino acids long. This CDR3 is CASSQDWRGGELFF. CDR3 DNA: TGCGCCAGCAGCCAAGATTGGCGGGGCGGGGAGCTGTTTTTT.

This clonotype was counted many times. The chain employs TRBV4-1 and TRBJ2-1; D may be TRBD1 (6 bases). The CDR3 has 15 residues. V was trimmed by 3 bases and J by 7 bases, leaving 16 bases between them. Germline V lookup: CDR1 MGHRA, CDR2 YSYEKL. CDR3 sequence reads: CASSHFAGVRNEQFF. Here the CDR3 DNA reads TGCGCCAGCAGCCATTTCGCAGGGGTTAGGAATGAGCAGTTCTTC.

This clonotype was seen a handful of times. This chain links TRBV5-8 with TRBJ2-2, with D hard to call. The CDR3 length is 11 residues. Germline V CDR1 and CDR2: SGHTS, YDEGEE. With 0 bases removed from V and 9 bases from J, the gap between germline ends came to 3 bases. This chain's CDR3 is CASSLVRELFF. CDR3 DNA: TGTGCCAGCAGCTTGGTTAGGGAGCTGTTTTTT.